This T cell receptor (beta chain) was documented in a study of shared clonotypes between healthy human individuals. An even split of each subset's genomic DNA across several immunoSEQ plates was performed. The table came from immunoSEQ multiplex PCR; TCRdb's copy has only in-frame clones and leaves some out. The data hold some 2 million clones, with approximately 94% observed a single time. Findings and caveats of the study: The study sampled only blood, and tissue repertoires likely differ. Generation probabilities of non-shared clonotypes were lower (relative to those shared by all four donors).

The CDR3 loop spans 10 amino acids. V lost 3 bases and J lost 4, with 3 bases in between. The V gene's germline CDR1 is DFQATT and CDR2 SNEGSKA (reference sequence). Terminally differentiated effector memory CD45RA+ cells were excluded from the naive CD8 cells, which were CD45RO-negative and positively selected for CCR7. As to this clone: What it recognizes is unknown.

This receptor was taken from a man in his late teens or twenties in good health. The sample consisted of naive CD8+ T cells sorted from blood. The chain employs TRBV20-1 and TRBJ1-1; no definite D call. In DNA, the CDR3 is TGCAGTGCTAGCCTCACTGAAGCTTTCTTT. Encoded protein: CSASLTEAFF.